Shown below are 23 T cell receptor beta chains from a single sample sequenced in a study of blood T cell repertoires in COVID-19. Only in-frame clones appear in the TCRdb table, and some are missing; sequencing was by immunoSEQ multiplex PCR. Of about 88,000 clones in the sample, around nine tenths were seen once. The sequencing sample was made of peripheral blood. The receptors stem from an elderly woman with acute or convalescent COVID-19.

The chain combines TRBV6-2 or TRBV6-3 with TRBJ2-7; D is ambiguous. The length of the CDR3 is 13 residues. The ends were cut back, 5 bases at V and 5 bases at J, with 13 bases in the middle. Germline loops: CDR1 MNHEY, CDR2 SVGEGT. The CDR3 DNA reads TGTGCCAGCAGTCGAACATCGCCCCACGAGCAGTACTTC. Translated, it gives CASSRTSPHEQYF.

The sample holds one count of this clone. In DNA, the CDR3 is TGTGCCAGCAGCCAGTGCGGGAGGCCTACAGATACGCAGTATTTT. Amino acids: CASSQCGRPTDTQYF. The rearrangement links TRBV3-1 (or the pseudogene TRBV3-2) to TRBJ2-3, with 8 bases fitting TRBD2. V lost 3 bases, J lost 3 bases, and 5 bases stayed unmatched. This CDR3 has 15 residues. Germline values: CDR1 LGHDT, CDR2 YNNKEL (reference sequence).

In regard to this clone: This sample also contains other DNA sequences that code for the same CDR3. The chain is built from TRBV4-1 and TRBJ1-5, with D tentatively TRBD1 (6 bases). CDR1 and CDR2 (germline): MGHRA, YSYEKL. V lost 0 bases and J 4 bases, leaving 10 bases between the germline ends. The CDR3 consists of 15 residues. CDR3 region: CASSQDPQGNQPQHF. The CDR3 DNA sequence: TGCGCCAGCAGCCAAGATCCGCAGGGGAATCAGCCCCAGCATTTT.

The chain has TRBV7-3 and TRBJ2-1, with TRBD2 matching over 10 bases. This CDR3 comprises 12 residues. After removal of 4 bases from V and 10 bases from J, the junction contained 1 base not matched to a gene. From germline, CDR1 is SGHTA and CDR2 FQGTGA. The CDR3 loop reads CASSSTSGEQFF. The CDR3 DNA follows: TGTGCCAGCAGCTCGACTAGCGGGGAGCAGTTCTTC.

The CDR3 DNA reads TGTGCCAGCAGCCAAGTGGGCAGCTCTAATGAAAAACTGTTTTTT. It specifies CASSQVGSSNEKLFF. V and J are TRBV3-1 (or the pseudogene TRBV3-2) and TRBJ1-4, with D unclear. The germline V gene has CDR1 LGHDT and CDR2 YNNKEL (reference sequence). This CDR3 spans 15 amino acids. Trimming took 1 base from V and 3 from J, leaving 9 bases between them.

The chain uses TRBV28 and TRBJ1-2, with 8 bases that match TRBD1. This CDR3 spans 17 amino acids. V shed 6 bases and J 4 bases; nucleotides not matched to a gene: 16. CDR1 and CDR2 from the germline V gene are MDHEN and SYDVKM. In DNA form, the CDR3 reads TGTGCCAGCAGCACCGGGACAGGCCGTTCGTCTATCTATGGCTACACCTTC. Translated, it gives CASSTGTGRSSIYGYTF.

This chain links TRBV7-2 with TRBJ1-5; D is uncertain. Trimming took off 1 base at V and 0 bases at J, with 10 bases between the two ends. Per germline, CDR1 SGHTA and CDR2 FQGNSA. The CDR3 sequence is 16 residues long. The CDR3 DNA reads TGTGCCAGCAGCTTAGTTCAGGAGGGTAGCAATCAGCCCCAGCATTTT. Translated, it gives CASSLVQEGSNQPQHF.

The chain has TRBV27 and TRBJ2-4; 8 bases are a match to TRBD1. V trimming: 8 bases; J trimming: 5 bases; junction bases outside the gene matches: 8. The CDR3 contains 14 residues. Germline assignment: CDR1 MNHEY and CDR2 SMNVEV (reference sequence). In nucleotides, the CDR3 is TGTGCCAGCGGCCGCCGGGACAGGCAAAACATTCAGTACTTC. This codes for CASGRRDRQNIQYF.

This clone was picked up one time. V and J are TRBV7-2 and TRBJ2-7; TRBD2 might be the D (6 bases). The CDR3 covers 14 residues. The V gene's germline CDR1 is SGHTA and CDR2 FQGNSA. V lost 7 bases, J lost 2 bases, and 15 bases lay in between. The CDR3 DNA is TGTGCCAGCACGCGTGGCGGGACGCCCTACGAGCAGTACTTC. Its translation is CASTRGGTPYEQYF.

The chain links TRBV28 to TRBJ2-5, with 11 positions matching TRBD2. With V trimmed by 6 bases and J by 5 bases, 17 bases remained unmatched. The germline gives CDR1 MDHEN, CDR2 SYDVKM. The CDR3 spans 18 residues. The CDR3 bases are TGTGCCAGCAGCCAAACAATACTAGCGGGAGACGATAGGGAGACCCAGTACTTC. Its translation: CASSQTILAGDDRETQYF.

This clone has a handful of counts. The chain joins TRBV7-6 to TRBJ2-7; TRBD2 aligns across 7 bases. The J segment lost 3 bases and the V segment lost 2 bases, leaving 7 bases of the junction unmatched. This CDR3 comprises 15 residues. CDR1 is SGHVS and CDR2 is FNYEAQ in the germline V gene. CDR3 sequence reads: CASSLNEASGYEQYF. The CDR3 DNA reads as TGTGCCAGCAGCTTAAACGAGGCTAGCGGCTACGAGCAGTACTTC.

V is TRBV27 and J is TRBJ2-7; 8 bases match TRBD1. The CDR3 is made up of 14 amino acids. After removal of 2 bases from V and 4 bases from J, the junction contained 4 bases not matched to a gene. Germline V lookup: CDR1 MNHEY, CDR2 SMNVEV (reference sequence). For the CDR3, the DNA is TGTGCCAGCAGTTTACAGGGGGCTCGTTACGAGCAGTACTTC. This sequence encodes CASSLQGARYEQYF.

V and J are TRBV4-3 and TRBJ2-6; 10 nucleotides align to TRBD2. Germline V CDR1 and CDR2: LGHNA, YSLEER. Trimming removed 1 base from V and 3 bases from J; junction bases left unmatched: 6. The CDR3 extends over 18 amino acids. In nucleotides, the CDR3 is TGCGCCAGCAGCCAAGTCCTAGCGGGAGCTCGTGGGGCCAACGTCCTGACTTTC. Translating gives CASSQVLAGARGANVLTF.

The J gene is TRBJ2-5, the V gene TRBV7-9, with D unclear. Between the trimmed V and J ends, which lost 6 bases and 1 base, there was a span of 9 bases. CDR1 SEHNR and CDR2 FQNEAQ come from the germline V gene (reference sequence). The CDR3 extends over 13 amino acids. CDR3 residues: CASRFTAQETQYF. The DNA for the CDR3 is TGTGCCAGCAGATTCACAGCCCAAGAGACCCAGTACTTC.

The chain uses TRBV4-3 and TRBJ2-1; 10 positions agree with TRBD1. In germline, CDR1 is LGHNA, CDR2 YSLEER. V lost 3 bases and J lost 10; bases outside the gene matches: 6. The CDR3 consists of 14 residues. DNA for the CDR3: TGCGCCAGCAGCCAGGGACAGGGGCCCCACGAGCAGTTCTTC. Its protein product is CASSQGQGPHEQFF.

J is TRBJ2-1 and V is TRBV4-2, with 15 bases fitting TRBD2. The V segment lost 2 bases and the J segment 9 bases; nucleotides outside the gene matches: 8. CDR1 is LGHNA and CDR2 is YNFKEQ in the germline V gene. The length of the CDR3 is 17 residues. In DNA, the CDR3 is TGTGCCAGCAGCCAACGGACTAGCGGGGGGGCTCCCGGTGAGCAGTTCTTC. Amino acid sequence: CASSQRTSGGAPGEQFF.

V usage is TRBV30 and J usage is TRBJ1-1; 9 bases line up with TRBD1. Germline trimming cut 6 bases from V and 10 bases from J; bases unmatched to any gene: 12. CDR1 and CDR2 from the germline V gene are GTSNPN and SVGIG (reference sequence). This CDR3 is 13 amino acids long. The CDR3 sequence: CACTGTGKVVAFF. CDR3 nucleotide sequence: TGTGCCTGTACCGGGACAGGGAAAGTGGTAGCTTTCTTT.

The rearrangement links TRBV27 to TRBJ1-4, with 7 bases lining up with TRBD1. In germline, CDR1 is MNHEY, CDR2 SMNVEV (reference sequence). Trimming removed 1 base from V and 7 bases from J; junction bases left unmatched: 3. The CDR3 extends over 14 amino acids. For the CDR3, the DNA is TGTGCCAGCAGTTTATTCAGGGGGAGTGAAAAACTGTTTTTT. Translating gives CASSLFRGSEKLFF.

The V call is TRBV6-2 or TRBV6-3, the J call TRBJ1-4; no reliable D call. Per germline, CDR1 MNHEY and CDR2 SVGEGT. The CDR3 is 16 amino acids. Trimming pared 0 bases from V and 0 bases from J, leaving 8 bases between. CDR3: CASSYSAGTTNEKLFF. CDR3 coding DNA: TGTGCCAGCAGTTACTCAGCGGGGACAACTAATGAAAAACTGTTTTTT.

With regard to this clone: Other DNA sequences in this sample translate to the same CDR3. The chain recombines TRBV28 with TRBJ1-2, with D possibly matching TRBD1 (5 bases). The CDR3 sequence is 12 residues long. The ends were cut back, 5 bases at V and 4 bases at J, with 8 bases in the middle. Germline V gene sequence: CDR1 MDHEN, CDR2 SYDVKM. CDR3 sequence: CASSLQGYGYTF. Here the CDR3 DNA reads TGTGCCAGCAGTCTGCAGGGCTATGGCTACACCTTC.

This rearrangement joins TRBV6-6 to TRBJ1-3; D is perhaps TRBD1 (5 bases). Germline CDR1 is MNHNY and CDR2 is SVGAGI (reference sequence). Trimming left V 8 bases short and J 0 bases short, with 17 bases between. CDR3 length: 16 amino acids. The CDR3 spells CASVPETDSSGNTIYF. For the CDR3, the DNA is TGTGCCAGCGTTCCGGAGACTGACAGCTCTGGAAACACCATATATTTT.

Remarks on this clone: Other DNA variants within this sample encode the same CDR3. The chain combines TRBV25-1 with TRBJ1-2; 7 nucleotides agree with TRBD1. The CDR3 has 13 amino acids. Germline assignment: CDR1 MGHDK and CDR2 SYGVNS. V shed 4 bases and J 2 bases; nucleotides not matched to a gene: 1. The CDR3 DNA follows: TGTGCCAGCAGTGGACAGGGAAACTATGGCTACACCTTC. Translated: CASSGQGNYGYTF.

Here the CDR3 reads CASSFVGSSYEQYF. CDR3 DNA sequence: TGTGCCAGCAGTTTCGTGGGGAGCTCCTACGAGCAGTACTTC. J is TRBJ2-7 and V is TRBV28; tentatively, D is TRBD2 (5 bases). The germline V gene has CDR1 MDHEN and CDR2 SYDVKM. V was pared by 3 bases and J by 0 bases, with 9 bases between. This CDR3 has 14 amino acids. Using reference TRBV28 and TRBJ2-7 for the parts outside the CDR3, the full variable domain is DVKVTQSSRYLVKRTGEKVFLECVQDMDHENMFWYRQDPGLGLRLIYFSYDVKMKEKGDIPEGYSVSREKKERFSLILESASTNQTSMYLCASSFVGSSYEQYFGPGTRLTVT.